These T cell receptor beta chains were read from a single sample in a study of blood T cell repertoires in COVID-19. The assay was immunoSEQ multiplex PCR, and TCRdb's table has in-frame clones only and misses some. This table holds 200,000 to 250,000 clones, around 90% found once. Sequenced: PBMCs or T cells enriched from blood (not recorded which). The receptors derive from a woman in her 30s who had been exposed to COVID-19. Both conserved end residues are part of each CDR3. The D gene is left open where the match is weak. Clone size is stated in some rows and not others, as once, few, many or a class when expanded.

abundance	v_gene	d_gene	j_gene	CDR3aa	CDR3nt
.	TRBV7-3	TRBD1	TRBJ2-6	CASSPGQGSSGANVLTF	TGTGCCAGCAGCCCCGGACAGGGAAGCTCTGGGGCCAACGTCCTGACTTTC
.	TRBV7-9	TRBD2	TRBJ2-7	CASSPGLAGASYEQYF	TGTGCCAGCAGCCCCGGACTAGCGGGAGCCTCCTACGAGCAGTACTTC
.	TRBV12-3/TRBV12-4	.	TRBJ1-5	CASTNSNQPQHF	TGTGCCAGCACCAATAGCAATCAGCCCCAGCATTTT
.	TRBV7-9	TRBD1	TRBJ2-2	CASSTGTGDHRELFF	TGTGCCAGCAGCACGGGGACAGGTGACCACCGGGAGCTGTTTTTT
.	TRBV19	.	TRBJ1-5	CASRSGTVEQPQHF	TGTGCCAGTAGGAGTGGTACAGTCGAACAGCCCCAGCATTTT
.	TRBV10-1	TRBD1	TRBJ1-2	CASSDGTGVGYTF	TGCGCCAGCAGTGATGGGACAGGGGTCGGCTACACCTTC
.	TRBV11-2	.	TRBJ1-2	CASSRGHYGYTF	TGTGCCAGCAGCCGGGGACATTATGGCTACACCTTC
once	TRBV5-6	TRBD1	TRBJ1-2	CASSILTGVGYTF	TGTGCCAGCAGCATACTGACAGGGGTCGGCTACACCTTC
.	TRBV28	.	TRBJ2-7	CASSFQGLFSEQYF	TGTGCCAGCAGTTTCCAGGGGCTATTCTCCGAGCAGTACTTC
.	TRBV30	TRBD1	TRBJ1-5	CAWSVRQGANQPQHF	TGTGCCTGGAGTGTTCGACAGGGGGCGAATCAGCCCCAGCATTTT
.	TRBV30	.	TRBJ2-7	CAWSYRGKGVPYEQYF	TGTGCCTGGAGTTACCGGGGTAAGGGAGTTCCCTACGAGCAGTACTTC
.	TRBV5-1	.	TRBJ2-3	CASSLSDQEPTDTQYF	TGCGCCAGCAGCTTGTCAGATCAGGAACCTACAGATACGCAGTATTTT
.	TRBV12-3/TRBV12-4	TRBD2	TRBJ2-3	CASSSSSGATQYF	TGTGCCAGCAGTTCCTCTAGCGGAGCTACGCAGTATTTT
.	TRBV30	TRBD1	TRBJ1-5	CAWSGGQGFGQPQHF	TGTGCCTGGAGTGGCGGACAGGGGTTTGGTCAGCCCCAGCATTTT
.	TRBV2	.	TRBJ1-2	CASSPQGGYGYTF	TGTGCCAGCAGCCCACAGGGTGGCTATGGCTACACCTTC
.	TRBV24-1	TRBD2	TRBJ2-3	CATSDPTSGRRTDTQYF	TGTGCCACCAGTGATCCCACTAGCGGGAGAAGAACAGATACGCAGTATTTT
few	TRBV3-1/TRBV3-2	TRBD1	TRBJ2-5	CASSQESRQGTQYF	TGTGCCAGCAGCCAAGAATCGCGACAGGGGACCCAGTACTTC
.	TRBV27	TRBD1	TRBJ1-1	CASSYSGGITEAFF	TGTGCCAGCAGTTATTCAGGGGGGATCACTGAAGCTTTCTTT
.	TRBV5-1	.	TRBJ1-3	CASSLMGSLSGNTIYF	TGCGCCAGCAGCTTAATGGGCTCCCTCTCTGGAAACACCATATATTTT
once	TRBV9	.	TRBJ1-2	CASSVEGRNYGYTF	TGTGCCAGCAGCGTGGAGGGACGAAACTATGGCTACACCTTC
.	TRBV14	.	TRBJ1-2	CASSLYYYGYTF	TGTGCCAGCAGCCTTTACTACTATGGCTACACCTTC
.	TRBV5-1	TRBD2	TRBJ2-7	CASEGGSGRHEQYF	TGCGCCAGTGAGGGAGGTAGCGGGAGACACGAGCAGTACTTC
.	TRBV6-2/TRBV6-3	.	TRBJ2-5	CASSPPLPDKTRETQYF	TGTGCCAGCAGCCCTCCCCTCCCCGACAAAACTAGAGAGACCCAGTACTTC
.	TRBV5-4	TRBD2	TRBJ2-1	CASSPGLGGRGNEQFF	TGTGCCAGCAGCCCGGGACTTGGCGGGAGGGGTAATGAGCAGTTCTTC
.	TRBV6-6	.	TRBJ1-1	CASSYTDTEAFF	TGTGCCAGCAGTTACACGGACACTGAAGCTTTCTTT
.	TRBV15	.	TRBJ2-1	CATSRVGLRSYNEQFF	TGTGCCACCAGCAGAGTGGGACTTCGCTCCTACAATGAGCAGTTCTTC
.	TRBV4-1	.	TRBJ1-2	CASSQDDGGSDGYTF	TGCGCCAGCAGCCAAGATGACGGGGGGTCGGATGGCTACACCTTC
.	TRBV7-9	TRBD1	TRBJ1-2	CASSSLLGTGGSNGYTF	TGTGCCAGCAGTTCCCTCCTCGGGACAGGGGGTAGTAATGGCTACACCTTC
.	TRBV18	.	TRBJ2-7	CASSPRWQLQQTSYEQYF	TGTGCCAGCTCACCACGGTGGCAGTTGCAACAAACATCCTACGAGCAGTACTTC
.	TRBV28	TRBD1	TRBJ1-2	CASSLGGTGVYGYTF	TGTGCCAGCAGTTTAGGGGGGACAGGGGTCTATGGCTACACCTTC
.	TRBV6-2/TRBV6-3	TRBD2	TRBJ2-7	CASSYSTKGGSPYEQYF	TGTGCCAGCAGTTACTCGACTAAGGGCGGGAGCCCCTACGAGCAGTACTTC
.	TRBV28	.	TRBJ2-3	CASSPTEGGPDTQYF	TGTGCCAGCAGTCCTACCGAGGGCGGCCCGGATACGCAGTATTTT
.	TRBV4-1	TRBD1	TRBJ2-7	CASSQGQGSDEQYF	TGCGCCAGCAGCCAGGGACAGGGGTCCGACGAGCAGTACTTC
once	TRBV7-3	TRBD1	TRBJ1-6	CASSLTGRNSPLHF	TGTGCCAGCAGCCTGACAGGGCGGAATTCACCCCTCCACTTT
once	TRBV5-6	.	TRBJ1-5	CASSYGGAGYISQHF	TGTGCCAGCAGTTACGGGGGGGCAGGTTACATTTCCCAGCATTTT
.	TRBV27	TRBD1	TRBJ1-4	CASSVFGTVGLSEKLFF	TGTGCCAGTTCAGTCTTCGGGACAGTGGGACTGAGTGAAAAACTGTTTTTT
.	TRBV5-4	TRBD2	TRBJ2-7	CASRGEGLAGNYEQYF	TGTGCCAGCCGGGGGGAGGGACTAGCGGGAAACTACGAGCAGTACTTC
.	TRBV19	TRBD2	TRBJ2-2	CASSILAGSTGELFF	TGTGCCAGTAGCATCCTAGCGGGAAGCACCGGGGAGCTGTTTTTT
.	TRBV28	TRBD2	TRBJ2-5	CASSAGTSVQETQYF	TGTGCCAGCAGTGCCGGGACTAGCGTCCAAGAGACCCAGTACTTC
.	TRBV5-1	TRBD1	TRBJ1-2	CASSLAGQPYDGYTF	TGCGCCAGCAGCTTGGCGGGACAGCCCTATGATGGCTACACCTTC
.	TRBV10-3	TRBD2	TRBJ2-2	CAISESGAGIDTGELFF	TGTGCCATCAGTGAGTCCGGAGCGGGGATTGATACCGGGGAGCTGTTTTTT
.	TRBV7-2	TRBD1	TRBJ2-7	CASSLGTGHEQYF	TGTGCCAGCAGCCTTGGGACAGGCCACGAGCAGTACTTC
.	TRBV19	TRBD1	TRBJ1-1	CASVSGGWGNTEAFF	TGTGCCAGTGTCTCAGGGGGTTGGGGGAACACTGAAGCTTTCTTT
.	TRBV29-1	.	TRBJ1-1	CSALQGRNTEAFF	TGCAGCGCCCTACAGGGCAGGAACACTGAAGCTTTCTTT
.	TRBV2	.	TRBJ1-6	CASSESSNAPLHF	TGTGCCAGCAGTGAATCAAGCAACGCACCCCTCCACTTT
.	TRBV19	.	TRBJ1-1	CASSIDSSPATEAFF	TGTGCCAGTAGTATAGATAGTAGCCCTGCCACTGAAGCTTTCTTT
few	TRBV10-2	.	TRBJ2-7	CASSELNRGSYEQYF	TGCGCCAGCAGTGAACTAAATCGGGGTTCCTACGAGCAGTACTTC
.	TRBV27	TRBD2	TRBJ2-2	CASKLAGNTGELFF	TGTGCCAGCAAACTAGCGGGAAACACCGGGGAGCTGTTTTTT
.	TRBV28	TRBD2	TRBJ2-7	CASSLTSGPTYEQYF	TGTGCCAGCAGTTTAACTAGCGGGCCTACCTACGAGCAGTACTTC
.	TRBV11-2	.	TRBJ2-3	CASSLSVTDTQYF	TGTGCCAGCAGCTTATCAGTCACAGATACGCAGTATTTT
.	TRBV5-1	TRBD1	TRBJ2-7	CASSFGTDHYEQYF	TGCGCCAGCAGCTTCGGGACAGACCACTACGAGCAGTACTTC
.	TRBV2	TRBD2	TRBJ2-1	CASSPPGLASEQFF	TGTGCCAGCAGTCCCCCGGGACTAGCGTCTGAGCAGTTCTTC
.	TRBV19	.	TRBJ2-5	CASSPESRYGTQYF	TGTGCCAGTAGCCCCGAGTCCCGTTACGGGACCCAGTACTTC
.	TRBV4-2	TRBD2	TRBJ2-2	CASSQGTSGFRTGELFF	TGTGCCAGCAGCCAAGGGACTAGCGGGTTCCGCACCGGGGAGCTGTTTTTT
.	TRBV15	.	TRBJ2-6	CATSRVAGSAGANVLTF	TGTGCCACCAGCAGAGTGGCCGGGTCCGCCGGGGCCAACGTCCTGACTTTC
few	TRBV25-1	.	TRBJ2-5	CASEDLGAITQYF	TGTGCCAGCGAAGACCTAGGGGCCATTACCCAGTACTTC
.	TRBV4-1	TRBD2	TRBJ2-1	CASSVPGLAGGPRNEQFF	TGCGCCAGCAGCGTTCCGGGACTAGCGGGAGGGCCGAGAAATGAGCAGTTCTTC